This T cell receptor (beta chain) comes out of a study of CD8 T cells in ankylosing spondylitis listed by TCRdb under 2017. Concerning the study at large: The study set out to find disease-linked TCR variants by profiling T cell receptor beta repertoires in ankylosing spondylitis patients and healthy donors. The full study cohort was made up of under 30 ankylosing spondylitis patients and roughly 98 healthy donors. Peripheral blood samples were taken, and synovial fluid was additionally collected from ankylosing spondylitis patients. Findings and caveats that apply to the study as a whole: Some motif variants were previously reported in synovial fluid and blood of reactive arthritis patients, suggesting common disease-initiation mechanisms. Blood from ankylosing spondylitis patients appeared to be characterized by a TCR beta motif made up of under ten highly homologous amino acid variants. According to the report, matched synovial fluid samples from ankylosing spondylitis patients were significantly enriched for the disease-linked clones. In peripheral blood, the disease-linked clones were found at relatively low frequencies and had a CD8+ phenotype.

Concerning this clonotype: Its cognate antigen has yet to be identified. A much larger clone sits a single nucleotide away, making a read error possible.

Sequencer: Illumina HiSeq 2500. TCR beta libraries were prepared by quantitative 5'-RACE with molecular barcodes. The source study handled its data this way. A new computational method, built on a probabilistic model of VDJ rearrangement, was used to identify disease-linked TCR variants. TCRdb cleaned the public reads at Q25 with fastp, built clones with MiXCR and kept in-frame beta chains. Rows matching on CDR3 protein sequence are summarized as one entry with the most common DNA and genes. The authors' filters were not applied to this entry. This sample holds some 130,000 distinct CDR3 sequences; roughly 8.4% were observed only once. The ten largest clones represent 7.3% of the sample. From cysteine to phenylalanine, the CDR3 is 15 amino acids long. Only the CDR3 portion is preserved as DNA: 45 bases, with reading frame beginning at the first base. V is trimmed back by 8 bases and J by 4 bases, and the junction contains 13 bases that no gene match accounts for. CDR1 and CDR2 are drawn from the germline V gene: SQVTM, ANQGSEA.

Synovial fluid samples and blood samples obtained from the same ankylosing spondylitis patients were matched. This sequence was found in a male donor with ankylosing spondylitis. This receptor chain uses TRBV29-1 and TRBJ2-1; a stretch of 8 junction bases matches TRBD2. The sample taken for sequencing was synovial fluid, either unsorted or a sorted T cell fraction (not recorded which). CDR3 region: CSNSGGASGYNEQFF. The nucleotide sequence is given as TGCAGCAACTCCGGGGGGGCGAGTGGATACAATGAGCAGTTCTTC.